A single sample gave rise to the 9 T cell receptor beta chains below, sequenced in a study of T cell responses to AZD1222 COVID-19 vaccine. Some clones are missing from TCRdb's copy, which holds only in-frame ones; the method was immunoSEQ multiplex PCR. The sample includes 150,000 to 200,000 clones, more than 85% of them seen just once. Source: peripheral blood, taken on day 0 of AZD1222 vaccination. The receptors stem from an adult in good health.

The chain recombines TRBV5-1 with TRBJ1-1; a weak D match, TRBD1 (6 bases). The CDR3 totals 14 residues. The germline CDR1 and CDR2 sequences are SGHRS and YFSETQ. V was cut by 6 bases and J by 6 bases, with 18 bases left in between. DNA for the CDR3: TGCGCCAGCACCCAAGGGGGTGGACGGTCTGAAGCTTTCTTT. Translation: CASTQGGGRSEAFF.

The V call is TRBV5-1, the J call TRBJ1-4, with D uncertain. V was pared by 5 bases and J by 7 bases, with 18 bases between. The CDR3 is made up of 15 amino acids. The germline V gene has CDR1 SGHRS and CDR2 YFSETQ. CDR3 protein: CASRDPAGSIEKLFF. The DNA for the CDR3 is TGCGCCAGCAGAGACCCCGCCGGATCAATTGAAAAACTGTTTTTT.

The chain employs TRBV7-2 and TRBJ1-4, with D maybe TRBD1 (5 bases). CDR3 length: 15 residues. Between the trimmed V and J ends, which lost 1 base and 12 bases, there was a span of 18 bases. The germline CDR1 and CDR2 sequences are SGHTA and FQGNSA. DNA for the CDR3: TGTGCCAGCAGCTTAGATGCTGTAGTGGGCAGGGAACTGTTTTTT. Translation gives CASSLDAVVGRELFF.

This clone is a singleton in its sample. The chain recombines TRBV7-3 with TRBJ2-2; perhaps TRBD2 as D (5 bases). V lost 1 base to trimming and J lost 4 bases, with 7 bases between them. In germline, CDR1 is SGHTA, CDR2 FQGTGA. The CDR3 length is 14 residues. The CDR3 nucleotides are TGTGCCAGCAGCTTAAGGAGGAGCACCGGGGAGCTGTTTTTT. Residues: CASSLRRSTGELFF.

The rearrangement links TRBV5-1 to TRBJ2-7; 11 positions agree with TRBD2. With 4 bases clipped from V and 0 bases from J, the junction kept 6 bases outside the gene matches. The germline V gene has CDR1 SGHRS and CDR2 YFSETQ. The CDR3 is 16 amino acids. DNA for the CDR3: TGCGCCAGCAGCCGAGGGACTAGCGGAGGCTCCTACGAGCAGTACTTC. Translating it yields CASSRGTSGGSYEQYF.

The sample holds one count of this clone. The CDR3 loop is CASSHSYEQYF. CDR3 DNA sequence: TGTGCCAGCAGTCATTCCTACGAGCAGTACTTC. V gene TRBV28 combines with J gene TRBJ2-7, with D unclear. Germline CDR1 is MDHEN and CDR2 is SYDVKM. The length of the CDR3 is 11 residues. Trimming removed 5 bases from V and 1 base from J, with 3 bases in between.

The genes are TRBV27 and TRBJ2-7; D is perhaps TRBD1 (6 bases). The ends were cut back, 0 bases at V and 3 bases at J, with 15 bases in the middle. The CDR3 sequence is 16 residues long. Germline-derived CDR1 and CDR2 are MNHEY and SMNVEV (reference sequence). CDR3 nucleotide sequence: TGTGCCAGCAGTTTATCCGGGACACCCGACCTCTACGAGCAGTACTTC. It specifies CASSLSGTPDLYEQYF.

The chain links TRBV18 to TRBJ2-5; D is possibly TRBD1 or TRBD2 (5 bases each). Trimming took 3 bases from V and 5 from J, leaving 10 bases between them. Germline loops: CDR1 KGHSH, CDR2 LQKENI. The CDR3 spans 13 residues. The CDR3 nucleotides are TGTGCCAGCTCACCCCCGGGGCGGGAGACCCAGTACTTC. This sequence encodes CASSPPGRETQYF.

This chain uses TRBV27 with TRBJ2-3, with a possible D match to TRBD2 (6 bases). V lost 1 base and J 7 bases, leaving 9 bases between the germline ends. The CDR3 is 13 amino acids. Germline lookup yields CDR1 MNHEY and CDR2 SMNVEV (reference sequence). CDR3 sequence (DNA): TGTGCCAGCAGTTTATTTAGCGGACATACGCAGTATTTT. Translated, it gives CASSLFSGHTQYF.